The text below deals with one T cell receptor beta chain. This sample is drawn from a study of blood T cell repertoires in COVID-19. As for the study in general: Samples of COVID-19 (acute and convalescent) were obtained from the United States, Italy and Spain. The cDNA or gDNA used as material had been derived from T cells, B-cell-depleted T cells, or PBMCs.

This CDR3 comprises 17 residues. Germline V gene sequence: CDR1 LGHNA, CDR2 YNFKEQ. Trimming took 1 base from V and 4 from J; bases not matched to a gene: 8. Original methodology: For nucleated cells, counts were estimated from reference gene primer amplification. Some clones are missing from TCRdb's copy, which holds only in-frame ones; the method was immunoSEQ multiplex PCR. V, J and clone size are taken as reported in that table, and D and trimming were inferred from the DNA itself. The sample consists of about 180,000 clones, roughly 84% of them appearing once. The gene calls are TRBV4-2 and TRBJ1-3, with 9 bases aligning to TRBD1. Input material: peripheral blood. This clonotype was obtained from a man aged 18-30 years with active or convalescent COVID-19. CDR3 DNA sequence: TGTGCCAGCAGCCAAGGCTACAGGGGGCGAAGAGGAAACACCATATATTTT. Translation gives CASSQGYRGRRGNTIYF.